This TCR beta chain was profiled in a study of blood T cell repertoires in COVID-19. Study at large: Sites in the United States, Italy and Spain provided acute and convalescent COVID-19 samples. T cells, B-cell-depleted T cells, or PBMCs provided the cDNA or gDNA that served as material.

Source study methods: Counts of nucleated cells, estimated from reference gene primer amplification, were obtained. Data came from immunoSEQ multiplex PCR; TCRdb stores just in-frame clones and leaves some out. That table gives V, J and clone size, and the DNA gave D and trimming. The table includes about 73,000 clones, around four fifths detected once. The sequence derives from a man older than 75 with active or convalescent COVID-19. Sequencing used peripheral blood.

CDR3 bases: TGTGCCAGTAGTATACAGGGGCCTGGAAACACCATATATTTT. Encoded protein: CASSIQGPGNTIYF. This chain joins TRBV19 and TRBJ1-3; D is possibly TRBD1 (6 bases). The CDR3 runs 14 residues. CDR1 and CDR2 from the germline V gene are LNHDA and SQIVND (reference sequence). V was clipped by 2 bases and J by 2 bases, with 7 bases between them. The whole variable domain, remainder taken from reference TRBV19 and TRBJ1-3, is DGGITQSPKYLFRKEGQNVTLSCEQNLNHDAMYWYRQDPGQGLRLIYYSQIVNDFQKGDIAEGYSVSREKKESFPLTVTSAQKNPTAFYLCASSIQGPGNTIYFGEGSWLTVV.